These 13 T cell receptor beta chains came from one sample sequenced in a study of blood T cell repertoires in COVID-19 (TCRdb year 2020). Library construction relied on the immunoSEQ multiplex PCR assay. TCRdb retrieved this table from immuneACCESS and kept in-frame rearrangements only. Not all clones are present; in checked studies, unresolved V genes account for under half, and no reason is known for the remainder. The sample table shows about 490,000 clones, and approximately 83% are seen once. The ten largest account for 3% to 3.5% of the sample. The specimen was peripheral blood. The receptors originated from a human donor in a cohort sampled during active COVID-19.

The chain couples TRBV13 to TRBJ2-1, with 10 bases matching TRBD1. The CDR3 runs 16 residues. CDR1 and CDR2 (germline): PRHDT, FYEKMQ (reference sequence). V was pared by 1 base and J by 10 bases, with 10 bases of the junction left unmatched. The CDR3 is CASSLAPGTGAYEQFF. CDR3 bases: TGTGCCAGCAGCTTAGCCCCCGGGACAGGGGCATACGAGCAGTTCTTC.

The V call is TRBV9, the J call TRBJ2-5, with D tentatively TRBD1 (5 bases). Trimming cost V 1 base and J 5 bases, with 9 bases left between them. CDR1 and CDR2 (germline): SGDLS, YYNGEE. The CDR3 is 13 amino acids. CDR3 coding DNA: TGTGCCAGCAGCGTAAGGGGTGTGGAGACCCAGTACTTC. It specifies CASSVRGVETQYF.

The genes are TRBV6-2 or TRBV6-3 and TRBJ2-3, with 9 bases matching TRBD1. Germline V gene data show CDR1 as MNHEY and CDR2 as SVGEGT. CDR3 length equals 14 residues. V gave up 5 bases and J gave up 3 bases; unmatched junction bases: 3. The DNA of the CDR3 is TGTGCCAGCAGTCCCGGGACAGGGACAGATACGCAGTATTTT. Translated, it gives CASSPGTGTDTQYF.

The rearrangement uses TRBV5-6 and TRBJ1-2; no clear D gene. Trimming cost V 5 bases and J 1 base, with 9 bases left between them. The CDR3 consists of 13 residues. Germline CDR1 reads SGHDT; CDR2 reads YYEEEE. In DNA, the CDR3 is TGTGCCAGCAGATTCGGGATTAACTATGGCTACACCTTC. Residues: CASRFGINYGYTF. The full variable domain, completed using reference TRBV5-6 and TRBJ1-2, is DAGVTQSPTHLIKTRGQQVTLRCSPKSGHDTVSWYQQALGQGPQFIFQYYEEEERQRGNFPDRFSGHQFPNYSSELNVNALLLGDSALYLCASRFGINYGYTFGSGTRLTVV.

J is TRBJ2-7 and V is TRBV20-1; no definite D call. V was clipped by 3 bases and J by 3 bases, with 6 bases between them. From germline, CDR1 is DFQATT and CDR2 SNEGSKA (reference sequence). The CDR3 spans 11 residues. CDR3 in DNA: TGCAGTGCTAGTGTCGGCTACGAGCAGTACTTC. Its translation is CSASVGYEQYF.

In this sample, this clone turned up once. The rearrangement joins TRBV6-5 to TRBJ2-3; D unclear. This CDR3 comprises 13 residues. Trimming cost V 6 bases and J 0 bases, with 7 bases left between them. The germline V gene has CDR1 MNHEY and CDR2 SVGAGI. Written as DNA, the CDR3 is TGTGCCAGCAGGGTGACTAGCACAGATACGCAGTATTTT. Its protein product is CASRVTSTDTQYF.

The rearrangement joins TRBV20-1 to TRBJ1-2; the D is unclear. The CDR3 length is 13 residues. Germline V lookup: CDR1 DFQATT, CDR2 SNEGSKA (reference sequence). V dropped 3 bases and J dropped 4 bases, with 12 bases sitting between them. The CDR3 loop is CSASGVGVYGYTF. The CDR3 DNA follows: TGCAGTGCTAGTGGGGTGGGAGTCTATGGCTACACCTTC.

V gene TRBV7-2 combines with J gene TRBJ2-5; 11 positions match TRBD2. Germline lookup yields CDR1 SGHTA and CDR2 FQGNSA. V shed 5 bases and J 3 bases; nucleotides not matched to a gene: 17. The CDR3 has 19 amino acids. CDR3 residues: CASSPRRASGRWGKETQYF. The CDR3 DNA follows: TGTGCCAGCAGCCCCCGAAGGGCTAGCGGGAGGTGGGGGAAAGAGACCCAGTACTTC. Full variable domain (rest looked up from reference TRBV7-2 and TRBJ2-5): GAGVSQSPSNKVTEKGKDVELRCDPISGHTALYWYRQSLGQGLEFLIYFQGNSAPDKSGLPSDRFSAERTGGSVSTLTIQRTQQEDSAVYLCASSPRRASGRWGKETQYFGPGTRLLVL.

J is TRBJ2-7 and V is TRBV6-6, with 7 bases lining up with TRBD1. Germline lookup yields CDR1 MNHNY and CDR2 SVGAGI (reference sequence). This CDR3 contains 17 residues. V lost 5 bases, J lost 3 bases, and 16 bases stayed unmatched. In DNA, the CDR3 is TGTGCCAGCAGTCACAGGGGTGAGACCCCCAACCGCTACGAGCAGTACTTC. Its protein is CASSHRGETPNRYEQYF.

The gene calls are TRBV7-2 and TRBJ1-1; a weak D match, TRBD1 (6 bases). The ends were cut back, 6 bases at V and 0 bases at J, with 11 bases in the middle. Germline values: CDR1 SGHTA, CDR2 FQGNSA. The CDR3 extends over 14 amino acids. The CDR3 sequence: CASRARGMNTEAFF. The CDR3 bases are TGTGCCAGCAGGGCCAGGGGAATGAACACTGAAGCTTTCTTT.

The genes are TRBV18 and TRBJ2-5; D remains unclear. CDR3 length: 14 residues. Trimming took off 3 bases at V and 1 base at J, with 9 bases between the two ends. Germline CDR1 and CDR2: KGHSH and LQKENI. The CDR3 protein is CASSPSSAQETQYF. The CDR3 DNA reads TGTGCCAGCTCACCTTCAAGCGCCCAAGAGACCCAGTACTTC.

The chain joins TRBV28 to TRBJ2-7; possible D gene TRBD2, 5 bases. Germline V gene data show CDR1 as MDHEN and CDR2 as SYDVKM. The CDR3 spans 14 residues. The ends were cut back, 3 bases at V and 5 bases at J, with 14 bases in the middle. CDR3 in amino acids: CASSFLEGSDEQYF. Written as DNA, the CDR3 is TGTGCCAGCAGTTTCTTAGAGGGTTCAGACGAGCAGTACTTC.

The rearrangement links TRBV5-4 to TRBJ1-2, with 7 positions matching TRBD1. Germline V gives CDR1 SGHNT, CDR2 YYREEE (reference sequence). CDR3 length: 15 residues. V trimming: 3 bases; J trimming: 4 bases; junction bases outside the gene matches: 9. The CDR3 DNA is TGTGCCAGCAGCTCTTATACGACAGGGCCCTATGGCTACACCTTC. This translates into CASSSYTTGPYGYTF.